This TCR beta chain was recovered during a study of cytomegalovirus exposure and HLA in healthy donors (dated by TCRdb to the late 2010s). Notes on the research overall: An earlier analysis of around 600 of the donors reported 250 to 300 Gb of sequence data and some 120 million unique TCR beta sequences from some 180 million T cells. Typing coverage differed by locus: A, B, C, DRB1 and DQB1 were typed in roughly 620-640 donors, DQA1 in 522, DPA1 in around 600, and DPB1 in just under 490. Along with the roughly 670-subject first cohort, a separate validation cohort of over a hundred different subjects was used. Among some 400 genotyped donors of the cohort, an average of about 220,000 unique TCR beta nucleotide sequences was sequenced per donor, of which roughly 17% were non-productive. Both class I and class II loci were covered by HLA typing, at four-digit resolution. An early release covering approximately 600 HLA-typed donors comprised roughly 300 gigabases of sequencing data and roughly 86 million unique TCR sequences. High-throughput TCR immunosequencing, statistical association of individual TCRs with disease status, and machine learning were combined to predict cytomegalovirus infection status. Five DR-DQ haplotypes were handled as single units for association and clustering because linkage in the cohort was strong. Alongside the repertoire data, information on donor age, sex, ethnicity and CMV serostatus was compiled. The study used immunosequencing to profile the T cell repertoires of several hundred subjects and linked those repertoires to cytomegalovirus serostatus. Among the approximately 430 genotyped donors, 75% to 90% belonged to the genetic ancestry cluster associated with self-reported Caucasian donors. A later genetic analysis took genome-wide SNP genotypes for about 55% of the roughly 670 donors and used that subset as a discovery cohort. A later analysis re-analyzed previously published TCR beta repertoires from 660 or so donors and added high-resolution HLA genotyping to study TCR occurrence patterns. Every repertoire in the discovery cohort had been generated on one and the same sequencing platform. In an earlier analysis of 500 to 650 of the donors, high-throughput TCR beta sequencing was used to judge whether each TCR beta V gene segment behaved as functional or pseudogenic. The later analysis used no new phenotypic data to find candidate immune exposures, relying instead on TCR beta sequences and their occurrence across donors. The study aimed to test whether cataloging public T cell receptors could reveal signatures of past pathogen exposure.

Note on this clone: No cognate antigen has been identified for it. No per-base quality is available; no much larger clone lies one base away.

Paper-wide results and their limitations: Most TCR sequences were seen in very few donors, while some public TCRs were found in many individuals. At a false discovery rate of 0.05, a later analysis linked under 20,000 TCR beta sequences to specific HLA alleles. According to a later genetic analysis, donors in an Asian-associated ancestry cluster had fewer N-insertions in productive TCRs than the approximately 690-donor mean. In a later analysis, HLA-associated TCR beta chains showed more clonal expansion and lower generation probabilities than non-associated chains that were equally common. Correlated functional status among segregating V segments might be attributable to linkage disequilibrium, but an unknown experimental factor could not be ruled out. In this cohort, only TCR beta chains were sequenced, and detectable features were limited by the absence of alpha or paired-chain data. A later analysis found that most CMV-associated TCR beta chains appeared HLA-restricted, with HLA associations seemingly driven largely by CMV exposure. About 15 rarely observed V segments, including chromosome 9 orphons, were excluded from the earlier analysis of about 610 of the donors because counts were too low. A few of the identified cytomegalovirus-associated TCR beta chains were confirmed in vitro to be specific for cytomegalovirus antigens. Cytomegalovirus status was reported to be diagnosed by the classifier with high specificity and sensitivity in both the original and validation cohorts. According to a later analysis, parvovirus B19, influenza, CMV and Epstein-Barr virus appeared linked to several top co-occurrence clusters. Some IMGT-functional V segments, including TRBV6-2 and TRBV6-3, could not be told apart with the 87-base-pair reads, so those segments were excluded. Because HLA typing was unavailable for some donors at each locus, only the typed subset was used in association tests. It was suggested by the authors that the approach could potentially be generalized to other disease states and immunological phenotypes. A later analysis found that TCR association rates varied across HLA loci, with DRB1 alleles showing the most associated TCRs and HLA-C alleles the fewest. A further reported finding was that TCR beta sequences accurately predicted the HLA-A and HLA-B alleles for most subjects in the first cohort. Sequencing depth was assumed to be roughly uniform across donors in the presence/absence analyses, though that assumption may not hold. Broadly in line with IMGT annotations, most TCR beta V segments showed up in productive rearrangements about 90% or about 30% of the time in an earlier analysis of several hundred of the donors. A later genetic analysis associated a missense DCLRE1C variant with V-gene and J-gene trimming of TCR beta chains, and an independent cohort replicated the association. The sequencing pipeline was judged likely to have produced a cluster of highly shared sequence variants as a technical artifact. For the cohort, immune exposure information was limited to CMV serostatus. In the study, 164 TCR beta chains were listed as associated with cytomegalovirus. When HLA alleles, especially DR and DQ, strongly co-occurred, TCR associations were difficult to assign to individual alleles.

The cohort was made up of approximately 670 healthy bone marrow donors. Cohort members were all nominally healthy when sampled, although unrecorded immune exposures were likely present. The donor was CMV seronegative and belonged to the group of around 350 seronegative cohort members. A peripheral blood sample was provided by each donor, and peripheral blood mononuclear cells were used for TCR beta sequencing. The Qiagen DNeasy Blood Extraction Kit was used to extract genomic DNA from the blood cell samples. The CDR3, cysteine through phenylalanine, is 17 amino acids long. The retained sequence is limited to the CDR3, 51 bases, with the frame set at the first base. Per the germline V gene, MDHEN is the CDR1 and SYDVKM is the CDR2. Libraries were made using the immunoSEQ multiplex PCR assay. A mixture of 60 forward primers for TCR Vbeta segments and 13 reverse primers for TCR Jbeta segments was used in the multiplex PCR. The CDR3 region of rearranged TCR beta genes was amplified from genomic DNA with a multiplex PCR assay. On the Illumina HiSeq System, the amplified TCR beta libraries were sequenced as 87-base-pair reads. The authors' analysis ran thus. In a later analysis, 70 million to 95 million unique TCR beta chains were counted across the roughly 610 repertoires, and approximately 11 million of these chains were shared by at least two donors. A nearest-neighbor algorithm error-corrected the raw reads and collapsed the reads into unique sequences, merging closely related sequences to remove PCR and sequencing errors. CDR3 sequences were aligned to IMGT reference sequences to assign V, D and J gene segments. For a sequence to be retained, a match of at least six nucleotides to both a V gene segment and a J gene segment was required. A rearrangement was called productive if the CDR3 had no stop codons and remained in frame with V and J, and every other rearrangement was called non-productive. CDR3 was defined by IMGT convention, running from the second conserved V-encoded cysteine to the conserved J-encoded phenylalanine. Sequences without an unambiguous match to a single V gene segment were excluded from the earlier analysis of a few hundred of the donors. In an earlier analysis of approximately 550 of the donors, V segments were called functional above 56.7% productive rearrangements and were called segregating when the between-donor standard deviation exceeded 5%. A statistical classification framework was built for diagnosing cytomegalovirus status from the catalog of TCR beta chain sequences. In a later analysis, TCR nucleotide sequences were compared against IMGT/GENE-DB human TR gene sequences so that V and J genes could be assigned. Using the TCRdist pipeline, a later analysis assigned CDR3 sequences along with most-parsimonious VDJ recombination scenarios. In a later analysis, each TCR beta chain was defined by its CDR3 amino acid sequence together with its V-gene family, and reads lacking a unique V-gene family were excluded. To address suspected cross-contamination and a sequencing artifact, a later analysis removed a few hundred highly shared, low-generation-probability nucleotide sequences. In a later analysis, a clonal expansion index for each public chain was calculated from normalized within-repertoire ranks of inferred template counts. In a later analysis, generation probabilities were computed using a VDJ recombination model fitted to out-of-frame rearrangements, and the results were checked against IGoR. In a later analysis, TCR-TCR, TCR-HLA and TCR-CMV co-occurrence was scored with hypergeometric tests, and a repertoire-size bias correction was applied to TCR pairs. In a later analysis, false discovery rates were estimated by permuting HLA or CMV assignments 20 times. In a later analysis, co-occurring TCRs were grouped with DBSCAN, and TCRdist sequence similarity was added when clustering was performed within HLA-allele-positive subsets. Repertoires with fewer than 30,000 or more than 120,000 public chains, plus five repertoires with anomalous nucleotide sharing, were excluded from co-occurrence clustering. The source is immuneACCESS, and TCRdb retained only in-frame sequences with V and J called. Part of the clones is not carried over; for the studies checked, unresolved V genes explain less than half of this, and the remainder is unexplained. That table is the source of V, J and clone size, and D and trimming were worked out from the DNA. Recorded for this sample are roughly 190,000 clones; about nine tenths of them occurred a single time. The leading ten clones occupy about 1.1% of the sample.

The rearrangement combines TRBV28 with TRBJ2-5; 11 of the junction bases match TRBD2. The assigned J gene may be wrong: the sequence end matches TRBJ2-7 better. The sample consisted of PBMCs. The clonotype was recovered from a boy between 2 and 10 years old in good health and CMV-seronegative. The CDR3 sequence is CASSSWLAGGKPYEQYF. The bases are TGTGCCAGCAGCTCATGGCTAGCGGGGGGAAAACCCTACGAGCAGTACTTC.